The text below deals with one T cell receptor beta chain. With V trimmed by 2 bases and J by 4 bases, 5 bases remained unmatched. Germline loops: CDR1 SGHTA, CDR2 FQGTGA. The CDR3 has 15 residues. Primers: 60 V beta forward and 13 J beta reverse. Repertoires were generated with immunoSEQ multiplex PCR, while TCRdb's copy carries only in-frame clones and drops some. The sample records around 87,000 clones, around four fifths being singletons. This specimen belongs to a study of glioma-infiltrating T cells after dendritic cell vaccination. Time point of the sample: after dendritic cell vaccination, including at tumor progression/relapse.

The chain uses TRBV7-3 and TRBJ2-3, with 8 bases lining up with TRBD2. This clonotype originated in a human donor with glioblastoma. The sample was blood, taken after dendritic cell vaccination. Written as DNA, the CDR3 is TGTGCCAGCAGCTTACCGGGGGGGCCCTCAGATACGCAGTATTTT. Its translation is CASSLPGGPSDTQYF.